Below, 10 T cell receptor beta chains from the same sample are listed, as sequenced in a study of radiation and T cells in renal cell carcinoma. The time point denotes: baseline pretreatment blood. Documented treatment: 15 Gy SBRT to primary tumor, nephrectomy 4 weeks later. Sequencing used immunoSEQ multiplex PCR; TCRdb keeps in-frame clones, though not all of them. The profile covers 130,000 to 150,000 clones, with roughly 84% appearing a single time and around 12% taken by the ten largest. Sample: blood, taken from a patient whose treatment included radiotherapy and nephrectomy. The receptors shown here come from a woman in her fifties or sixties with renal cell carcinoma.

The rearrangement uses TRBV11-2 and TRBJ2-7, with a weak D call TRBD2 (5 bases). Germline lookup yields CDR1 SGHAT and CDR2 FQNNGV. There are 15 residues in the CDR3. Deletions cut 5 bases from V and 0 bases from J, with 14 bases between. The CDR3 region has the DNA TGTGCCAGCAGCCAAGAGGGTGGGGTCTCCTACGAGCAGTACTTC. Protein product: CASSQEGGVSYEQYF.

The CDR3 nucleotides read TGTGCCAGCTCACCACTCGTCCGGGACAGCTACTCTGGAAACACCATATATTTT. This gives the protein CASSPLVRDSYSGNTIYF. The V and J genes are TRBV18 and TRBJ1-3; TRBD1 agrees at 7 bases. Losses at the gene ends were 1 base for V and 0 bases for J; bases not matched to a gene: 9. The CDR3 consists of 18 residues. CDR1 is KGHSH and CDR2 is LQKENI in the germline V gene.

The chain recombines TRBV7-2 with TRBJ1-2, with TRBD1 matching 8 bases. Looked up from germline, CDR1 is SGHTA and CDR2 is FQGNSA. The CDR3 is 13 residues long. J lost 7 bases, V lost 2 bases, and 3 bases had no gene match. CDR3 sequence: CASSLTGGSGYTF. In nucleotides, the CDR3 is TGTGCCAGCAGCTTAACAGGGGGAAGTGGCTACACCTTC. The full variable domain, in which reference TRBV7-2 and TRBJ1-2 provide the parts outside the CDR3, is GAGVSQSPSNKVTEKGKDVELRCDPISGHTALYWYRQSLGQGLEFLIYFQGNSAPDKSGLPSDRFSAERTGGSVSTLTIQRTQQEDSAVYLCASSLTGGSGYTFGSGTRLTVV.

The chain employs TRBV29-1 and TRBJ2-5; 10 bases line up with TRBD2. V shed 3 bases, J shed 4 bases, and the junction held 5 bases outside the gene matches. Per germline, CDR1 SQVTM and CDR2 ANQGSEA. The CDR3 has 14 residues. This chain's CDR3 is CSVDSGGAGETQYF. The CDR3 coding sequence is TGCAGCGTTGACAGCGGGGGGGCAGGAGAGACCCAGTACTTC.

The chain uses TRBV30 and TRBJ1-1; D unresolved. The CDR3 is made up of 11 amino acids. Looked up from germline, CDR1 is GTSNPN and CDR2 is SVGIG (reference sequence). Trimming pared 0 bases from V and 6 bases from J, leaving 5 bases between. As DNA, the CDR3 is TGTGCCTGGAGTGTACGTCCTGAAGCTTTCTTT. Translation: CAWSVRPEAFF. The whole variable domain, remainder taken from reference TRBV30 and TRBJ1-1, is SQTIHQWPATLVQPVGSPLSLECTVEGTSNPNLYWYRQAAGRGLQLLFYSVGIGQISSEVPQNLSASRPQDRQFILSSKKLLLSDSGFYLCAWSVRPEAFFGQGTRLTVV.

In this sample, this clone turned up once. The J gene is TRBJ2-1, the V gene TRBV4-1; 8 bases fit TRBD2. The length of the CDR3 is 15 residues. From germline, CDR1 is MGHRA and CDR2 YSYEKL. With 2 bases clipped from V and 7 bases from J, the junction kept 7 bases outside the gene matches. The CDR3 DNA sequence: TGCGCCAGCAGCCAAAGGATGCTAGCGGGTAATGAGCAGTTCTTC. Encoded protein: CASSQRMLAGNEQFF.

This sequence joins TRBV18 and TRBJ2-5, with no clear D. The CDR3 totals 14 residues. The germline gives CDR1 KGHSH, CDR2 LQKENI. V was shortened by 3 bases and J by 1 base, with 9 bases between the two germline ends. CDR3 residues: CASSPTAVQETQYF. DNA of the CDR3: TGTGCCAGCTCACCCACGGCCGTCCAAGAGACCCAGTACTTC. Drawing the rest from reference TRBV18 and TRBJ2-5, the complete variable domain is NAGVMQNPRHLVRRRGQEARLRCSPMKGHSHVYWYRQLPEEGLKFMVYLQKENIIDESGMPKERFSAEFPKEGPSILRIQQVVRGDSAAYFCASSPTAVQETQYFGPGTRLLVL.

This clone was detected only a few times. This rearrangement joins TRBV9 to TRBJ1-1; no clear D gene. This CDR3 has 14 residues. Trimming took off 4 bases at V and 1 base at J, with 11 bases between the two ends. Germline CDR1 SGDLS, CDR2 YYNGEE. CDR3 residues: CASSQKWGNTEAFF. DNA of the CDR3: TGTGCCAGCAGCCAAAAGTGGGGGAACACTGAAGCTTTCTTT.

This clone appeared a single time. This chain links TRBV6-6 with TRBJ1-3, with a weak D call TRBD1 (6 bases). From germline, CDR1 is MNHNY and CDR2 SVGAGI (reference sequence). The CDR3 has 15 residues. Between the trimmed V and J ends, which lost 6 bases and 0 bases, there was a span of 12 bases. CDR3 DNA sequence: TGTGCCAGCAGCCTGGACAGCGCCTCTGGAAACACCATATATTTT. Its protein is CASSLDSASGNTIYF.

For the CDR3, the DNA is TGCAGCGTTGAGGGATCTAGCGGCAGCTCCTACAATGAGCAGTTCTTC. It is translated as CSVEGSSGSSYNEQFF. The chain carries TRBV29-1 and TRBJ2-1, with 7 positions matching TRBD2. The CDR3 extends over 16 amino acids. Trimming cost V 3 bases and J 0 bases; bases outside gene matches: 8. CDR1 and CDR2 (germline): SQVTM, ANQGSEA.